Presented here are 18 T cell receptor beta chains from one specimen sequenced in a study of early T cells in non-severe SARS-CoV-2 infection. MiXCR, run by TCRdb on the 5' RACE reads, gives a single entry per CDR3 protein. The sample holds approximately 65,000 distinct CDR3 sequences, about 11% seen once. Sample: whole blood, taken at baseline. Every receptor here comes from an adult who was a healthcare worker with PCR-confirmed SARS-CoV-2 infection or an uninfected control (not recorded which).

The V and J genes are TRBV6-1 and TRBJ2-3; TRBD2 matches 8 bases. There are 15 residues in the CDR3. The trim removed 7 bases at V and 2 bases at J, leaving 8 bases unmatched. Per germline, CDR1 MNHNS and CDR2 SASEGT. The CDR3 DNA sequence: TGTGCCAGCATGCGAGCGGGGGACCTCACAGATACGCAGTATTTT. Encoded protein: CASMRAGDLTDTQYF.

This clonotype showed up many times. The CDR3 loop is CASSWSGTATDTQYF. CDR3 nucleotides: TGTGCCAGCAGCTGGTCCGGGACAGCCACAGATACGCAGTATTTT. The V and J genes are TRBV7-9 and TRBJ2-3; 7 bases agree with TRBD1. Looked up from germline, CDR1 is SEHNR and CDR2 is FQNEAQ (reference sequence). Trimming took 4 bases from V and 2 from J; bases not matched to a gene: 6. CDR3 length: 15 residues.

This clonotype was seen a handful of times. V usage is TRBV7-9 and J usage is TRBJ1-1; D is perhaps TRBD1 (6 bases). The germline gives CDR1 SEHNR, CDR2 FQNEAQ (reference sequence). This CDR3 spans 15 amino acids. V was pared by 7 bases and J by 1 base, with 16 bases between. CDR3 amino acids: CASMRGGGGNTEAFF. The CDR3, as DNA: TGTGCCAGCATGAGGGGAGGAGGGGGGAACACTGAAGCTTTCTTT.

A few counts support this clonotype. CDR3 residues: CASSPNTGYEQYF. Written as DNA, the CDR3 is TGTGCCAGCAGCCCGAACACAGGTTACGAGCAGTACTTC. This chain uses TRBV11-3 with TRBJ2-7; a weak D match, TRBD1 (5 bases). CDR3 length equals 13 residues. Per the germline V gene, CDR1 is SGHNT and CDR2 is YENEEA. V was cut by 5 bases and J by 4 bases, with 12 bases left in between.

In this sample, this clonotype turned up many times. The rearrangement uses TRBV11-1 and TRBJ1-2, with 8 bases that match TRBD1. CDR1 is SGHAT and CDR2 is FQDESV in the germline V gene (reference sequence). Unmatched junction bases numbered 3, after V lost 3 bases and J lost 6 bases. The CDR3 is 13 residues long. CDR3 sequence: CASSLYRGNGYTF. Written as DNA, the CDR3 is TGTGCCAGCAGCTTGTACAGGGGGAATGGCTACACCTTC.

This clonotype was seen a handful of times. This rearrangement joins TRBV6-2 or TRBV6-3 to TRBJ1-2; the D is unclear. The V gene lost 0 bases and the J gene lost 0 bases, with 8 bases spanning the gap. Germline CDR1 and CDR2: MNHEY and SVGEGT. This CDR3 comprises 15 residues. CDR3 nucleotide sequence: TGTGCCAGCAGTTACTCGGAAGTGACTAACTATGGCTACACCTTC. Protein product: CASSYSEVTNYGYTF.

In this sample, this clonotype turned up a few times. The chain couples TRBV6-6 to TRBJ2-1; 9 bases match TRBD2. Germline V CDR1 and CDR2: MNHNY, SVGAGI (reference sequence). V gave up 5 bases and J gave up 4 bases; unmatched junction bases: 12. This CDR3 spans 17 amino acids. CDR3 DNA sequence: TGTGCCAGCAGTCCCAGGGGTACAGCGGGGGGTTACAATGAGCAGTTCTTC. Protein product: CASSPRGTAGGYNEQFF.

This clonotype appeared a few times. The V gene is TRBV20-1, the J gene TRBJ2-3; 9 positions match TRBD1. The CDR3 covers 12 residues. Germline assignment: CDR1 DFQATT and CDR2 SNEGSKA (reference sequence). V lost 5 bases to trimming and J lost 7 bases; unmatched junction nucleotides: 4. The CDR3 spells CSAGDRAHTQYF. CDR3 in DNA: TGCAGTGCTGGGGACAGGGCCCATACGCAGTATTTT.

The sample holds a few counts of this clonotype. The CDR3 end shows no conserved phenylalanine or tryptophan, and so a read error is likely. V gene TRBV25-1 combines with J gene TRBJ1-2; D remains unclear. Between the trimmed V and J ends, which lost 4 bases and 2 bases, there was a span of 11 bases. Germline V CDR1 and CDR2: MGHDK, SYGVNS. This CDR3 is 14 amino acids long. The chain's CDR3 is CASSAPGENYGYTS. As DNA, the CDR3 is TGTGCCAGCAGTGCCCCTGGGGAGAACTATGGCTACACCTCC.

This clonotype has a handful of counts. The chain couples TRBV11-2 to TRBJ2-7; D call uncertain. V gave up 6 bases and J gave up 0 bases, with 12 bases separating them. This CDR3 is built from 14 residues. CDR1 and CDR2 from the germline V gene are SGHAT and FQNNGV. The CDR3 DNA reads as TGTGCCAGCAGTGGTACCCACGGCTCCTACGAGCAGTACTTC. Residues: CASSGTHGSYEQYF.

The J gene is TRBJ2-3, the V gene TRBV5-1; D is unresolved. Trimming pared 0 bases from V and 0 bases from J, leaving 8 bases between. This CDR3 region has 15 residues. Per germline, CDR1 SGHRS and CDR2 YFSETQ. The CDR3 region has the DNA TGCGCCAGCAGCTTGGTTGTAGGGAGCACAGATACGCAGTATTTT. Residues: CASSLVVGSTDTQYF.

This clonotype came up a few times. V is TRBV20-1 and J is TRBJ2-3, with D unresolved. The germline gives CDR1 DFQATT, CDR2 SNEGSKA (reference sequence). Trimming cost V 0 bases and J 5 bases, with 9 bases left between them. The CDR3 totals 13 residues. CDR3: CSARDPYGDTQYF. CDR3 sequence (DNA): TGCAGTGCTAGAGATCCCTATGGAGATACGCAGTATTTT.

V and J are TRBV20-1 and TRBJ2-7; the D gene could be TRBD1 or TRBD2 (5 bases each). The CDR3 length is 12 residues. Looked up from germline, CDR1 is DFQATT and CDR2 is SNEGSKA (reference sequence). V lost 2 bases, J lost 3 bases, and 8 bases lay in between. The CDR3 DNA follows: TGCAGTGCTAGAAGGGACCTCTACGAGCAGTACTTC. It specifies CSARRDLYEQYF.

This clonotype was detected a few times. The chain employs TRBV11-2 and TRBJ2-6; either TRBD1 or TRBD2 may supply D (5 bases each). V lost 11 bases and J lost 2, with 13 bases in between. This CDR3 is built from 14 residues. The germline gives CDR1 SGHAT, CDR2 FQNNGV. CDR3 in amino acids: CASTLGAGANVLTF. The CDR3 coding sequence is TGTGCCTCTACCTTGGGGGCTGGGGCCAACGTCCTGACTTTC.

This clonotype showed up many times. This rearrangement joins TRBV20-1 to TRBJ1-2, with D hard to call. Trimming took off 3 bases at V and 0 bases at J, with 5 bases between the two ends. This CDR3 contains 12 residues. Germline V gene sequence: CDR1 DFQATT, CDR2 SNEGSKA (reference sequence). The CDR3 nucleotides read TGCAGTGCTAGGCCCGCTAACTATGGCTACACCTTC. Its translation: CSARPANYGYTF.

This clonotype was recorded a few times. V and J are TRBV6-4 and TRBJ2-1, with 9 bases that match TRBD2. The CDR3 runs to 15 residues. Germline trimming cut 0 bases from V and 10 bases from J; bases unmatched to any gene: 7. Germline CDR1 and CDR2: MRHNA and SNTAGT. The CDR3 bases are TGTGCCAGCAGTGACTCCCCCGCTAGCGGGGAGGAGCAGTTCTTC. Encoded protein: CASSDSPASGEEQFF.

This clonotype has a handful of counts. The chain links TRBV30 to TRBJ2-7; D is perhaps TRBD2 (7 bases). The V end was cut by 2 bases, the J end by 1 base, with 15 bases between. The CDR3 consists of 15 residues. Germline values: CDR1 GTSNPN, CDR2 SVGIG (reference sequence). In nucleotides, the CDR3 is TGTGCCTGGAGTTCTGGGAGGGGGGGGTCCTACGAGCAGTACTTC. This sequence encodes CAWSSGRGGSYEQYF. The variable domain in full, with the rest retrieved from reference TRBV30 and TRBJ2-7, is SQTIHQWPATLVQPVGSPLSLECTVEGTSNPNLYWYRQAAGRGLQLLFYSVGIGQISSEVPQNLSASRPQDRQFILSSKKLLLSDSGFYLCAWSSGRGGSYEQYFGPGTRLTVT.

The rearrangement links TRBV7-8 to TRBJ1-5; D ambiguous. Germline-derived CDR1 and CDR2 are SGHVS and FQNEAQ. The CDR3 extends over 15 amino acids. The V end lost 5 bases, the J end lost 2 bases, and 13 bases lay between the germline ends. This CDR3 is CASSPYSFGNQPQHF. The CDR3 DNA reads TGTGCCAGCAGCCCTTACAGCTTCGGCAATCAGCCCCAGCATTTT.